These T cell receptor beta chains were read from a single sample in a study of T cells in Graves' hyperthyroidism and ophthalmopathy. MiXCR, run by TCRdb on the multiplex PCR reads, gives a single entry per CDR3 protein. The sample yields 400,000 or so distinct CDR3 sequences, roughly an eighth seen once. The source material was blood. These receptors originate from a man over 45 with Graves' ophthalmopathy. Both conserved end residues are part of each CDR3. The order of the fields is J gene, CDR3 length, V gene, clone size, D gene, CDR3 DNA, CDR3 protein. A D gene is named only where the DNA matches it firmly. For some rows the clone size is stated as once, few or many, or as a class when expanded; others skip it.

TRBJ1-2,16,TRBV7-2,many,NA,TGTGCCAGCAGCTTAGCGCAAGGGGGTCGGAGCTATGGCTACACCTTC,CASSLAQGGRSYGYTF
TRBJ2-7,14,TRBV13,NA,NA,TGTGCCAGCAGCGTTGCGACAGACGCCTACGAGCAGTACTTC,CASSVATDAYEQYF
TRBJ2-2,19,TRBV19,few,TRBD1,TGTGCCAGTAGTTCCCCTTCTGTCGGGACAGGGGGGTACGCCGGGGAGCTGTTTTTT,CASSSPSVGTGGYAGELFF
TRBJ2-3,15,TRBV6-1,few,NA,TGTGCCAGCAGCCAACCCGGGACAAGCACAGATACGCAGTATTTT,CASSQPGTSTDTQYF
TRBJ2-1,18,TRBV5-4,NA,TRBD2,TGTGCCAGCAAACCTAGGACTAGCGGGAGGAGCTCCTACAATGAGCAGTTCTTC,CASKPRTSGRSSYNEQFF
TRBJ1-6,13,TRBV5-6,few,TRBD1,TGTGCCAGCAGCGACAGGGTCGGGTCACCCCTCCACTTT,CASSDRVGSPLHF
TRBJ1-2,13,TRBV7-9,many,NA,TGTGCCAGCAGTCGTGGGGCAGGGGAAGGCTACACCTTC,CASSRGAGEGYTF
TRBJ1-5,13,TRBV20-1,NA,NA,TGCAGTGCTAGAGACCAGGGAATTCAGCCCCAGCATTTT,CSARDQGIQPQHF
TRBJ2-1,16,TRBV27,NA,TRBD1,TGTGCCAGCAGCAAATATTCCGGGACAGGGTTCGGAGAGCAGTGCTTC,CASSKYSGTGFGEQCF
TRBJ1-5,15,TRBV6-1,few,TRBD1,TGTGCCACGAGGCGCTCCGGGACAGGGGTTCAGCCCCAGCATTTT,CATRRSGTGVQPQHF
TRBJ2-3,13,TRBV20-1,many,TRBD2,TGCAGTGCCCCAGCGGGGAACACAGATACGCAGTATTTT,CSAPAGNTDTQYF
TRBJ1-5,15,TRBV28,few,NA,TGTGCCAGCAGTGAGGGGGTTTCAAGGCATCAGCCCCAGCATTTT,CASSEGVSRHQPQHF
TRBJ1-3,18,TRBV3-1,many,NA,TGTGCCAGCAGCCAAGATCCTTGGATGTTAAGCTCTGGAAACACCATATATTTT,CASSQDPWMLSSGNTIYF
TRBJ1-5,15,TRBV7-2,NA,TRBD1,TGTGCCAGCAGCTTCGGAGGGACAGGGAATCAGCCCCAGCATTTT,CASSFGGTGNQPQHF
TRBJ2-5,14,TRBV3-1,many,TRBD1,TGTGCCAGCACCCGGACAGGGGAGCAAGAGACCCAGTACTTC,CASTRTGEQETQYF
TRBJ1-3,14,TRBV15,few,NA,TGTGCCACCAGCAGAGATTACTCCGGAAACACCATATATTTT,CATSRDYSGNTIYF
TRBJ1-5,14,TRBV12-3/TRBV12-4,many,NA,TGTGCCAGCAGTTCACCGGGCCTTCATCAGCCCCAGCATTTT,CASSSPGLHQPQHF
TRBJ2-2,14,TRBV20-1,few,TRBD1,TGCAGTGCTATAGGGGGCTCAAACACCGGGGAGCTGTTTTTT,CSAIGGSNTGELFF
TRBJ2-2,14,TRBV30,many,NA,TGTGCCTGGAGTGGGGGGAGTTCACCCGGGGAGCTGTTTTTT,CAWSGGSSPGELFF
TRBJ2-1,16,TRBV10-3,few,TRBD1,TGTGCCATCAGTGGCGGACATCAGGGGGCGCAGCCTGAGCAGTTCTTC,CAISGGHQGAQPEQFF
TRBJ1-1,17,TRBV3-1,many,NA,TGTGCCAGCAGCCAAGGTTCAGTACGGGGGGCAGGGACTGAAGCTTTCTTT,CASSQGSVRGAGTEAFF
TRBJ1-5,14,TRBV3-1,many,TRBD1,TGTGCCAGCAGCTCAGGGGGACGGCGCCGGCCCCAGCATTTT,CASSSGGRRRPQHF
TRBJ1-1,13,TRBV11-2,many,NA,TGTGCCAGCGGACGAGGGGGGAACACTGAAGCTTTCTTT,CASGRGGNTEAFF
TRBJ1-5,15,TRBV5-5,many,NA,TGTGCCAGCAGCTTGTCCCCAGTTAGCAATCAGCCCCAGCATTTT,CASSLSPVSNQPQHF
TRBJ2-5,17,TRBV7-7,NA,TRBD2,TGTGCTAGCAGCCGCACGGGCGCTAGCGGGGCGCAAGAGACCCAGTACTTC,CASSRTGASGAQETQYF
TRBJ1-3,13,TRBV2,NA,NA,TGTGCCAGCAGAAACAGGTTTAGAAACACCATATATTTT,CASRNRFRNTIYF
TRBJ2-7,17,TRBV7-9,NA,TRBD2,TGTGCCAGCAGCCTGAGGGGGACTAGCGGGCGTACCTACGAGCAGTACTTC,CASSLRGTSGRTYEQYF
TRBJ2-2,11,TRBV19,few,NA,TGTGCCACACAGAACACCGGGGAGCTGTTTTTT,CATQNTGELFF
TRBJ2-7,14,TRBV12-3/TRBV12-4,many,NA,TGTGCCAGCAGCCTTAGGCCCCACTCCTACGAGCAGTACTTC,CASSLRPHSYEQYF
TRBJ2-1,17,TRBV7-9,NA,TRBD1,TGTGCCAGCAGCTTCCCCCCGGGACAGGGGGCTGTCGATGAGCAGTTCTTC,CASSFPPGQGAVDEQFF
TRBJ2-4,16,TRBV29-1,many,TRBD2,TGCAGCGTGCTACCGAGGTGGGAGGGATCCAAAAACATTCAGTACTTC,CSVLPRWEGSKNIQYF
TRBJ1-3,18,TRBV3-1,few,TRBD1,TGTGCCAGCTCACCTCTCACGACGGGACAGGGGTCTGGAAACACCATATATTTT,CASSPLTTGQGSGNTIYF
TRBJ2-7,14,TRBV20-1,many,TRBD1,TGCAGTGCTGGGGGGGCGGACAGGGGTTACGAGCAGTACTTC,CSAGGADRGYEQYF
TRBJ2-6,17,TRBV19,many,TRBD1,TGTGCCAGTAAGGTGGGGACAGGGTCCTCTGGGGCCAACGTCCTGACTTTC,CASKVGTGSSGANVLTF
TRBJ2-5,15,TRBV5-1,many,NA,TGCGCCAGCAGCTTGACGGGGGGCGGGCAAGAGACCCAGTACTTC,CASSLTGGGQETQYF
TRBJ2-3,17,TRBV7-2,NA,TRBD2,TGTGCCAGCAGCTCCCCGACCCTAGCGGGAGCCACAGATACGCAGTATTTT,CASSSPTLAGATDTQYF
TRBJ1-2,16,TRBV15,NA,TRBD1,TGTGCCACCAGCAGAGTCAGGGGGCTCCAACTTTATGGCTACACCTTC,CATSRVRGLQLYGYTF
TRBJ2-3,15,TRBV2,many,TRBD2,TGTGCCAGCAGGTTGGGCGGGAGTTTGACAGATACGCAGTATTTT,CASRLGGSLTDTQYF
TRBJ1-2,13,TRBV19,NA,NA,TGTGCCAGTAGTATTGGTCGGAACTATGGCTACACCTTC,CASSIGRNYGYTF
TRBJ2-5,15,TRBV5-1,many,TRBD1,TGCGCCAGCAGCTTTGGGACGGACAGGGGGGAGACCCAGTACTTC,CASSFGTDRGETQYF
TRBJ2-1,13,TRBV19,few,NA,TGTGCCAGTAGTATAAAGAGTATCAATGAGCAGTTCTTC,CASSIKSINEQFF
TRBJ2-1,13,TRBV20-1,many,TRBD2,TGCAGTGCTAGGGGACTAGCAACCAATGAGCAGTTCTTC,CSARGLATNEQFF
TRBJ1-1,15,TRBV20-1,NA,NA,TGCAGTGCTAGGTTGAAAGGGCGAAGGAACACTGAAGCTTTCTTT,CSARLKGRRNTEAFF
TRBJ1-2,13,TRBV7-2,few,TRBD1,TGTGCCAGCAGCTTAGTGAGGGGGCATGGCTACACCTTC,CASSLVRGHGYTF
TRBJ2-3,15,TRBV15,many,TRBD2,TGTGCCACCAGCAGAGAGGGCGGGAGGGCAGATACGCAGTATTTT,CATSREGGRADTQYF
TRBJ2-2,17,TRBV20-1,few,TRBD2,TGCAGTGCTAGAGACCAAAGAAAAACTAGCGGCGACGGGGAGCTGTTTTTT,CSARDQRKTSGDGELFF